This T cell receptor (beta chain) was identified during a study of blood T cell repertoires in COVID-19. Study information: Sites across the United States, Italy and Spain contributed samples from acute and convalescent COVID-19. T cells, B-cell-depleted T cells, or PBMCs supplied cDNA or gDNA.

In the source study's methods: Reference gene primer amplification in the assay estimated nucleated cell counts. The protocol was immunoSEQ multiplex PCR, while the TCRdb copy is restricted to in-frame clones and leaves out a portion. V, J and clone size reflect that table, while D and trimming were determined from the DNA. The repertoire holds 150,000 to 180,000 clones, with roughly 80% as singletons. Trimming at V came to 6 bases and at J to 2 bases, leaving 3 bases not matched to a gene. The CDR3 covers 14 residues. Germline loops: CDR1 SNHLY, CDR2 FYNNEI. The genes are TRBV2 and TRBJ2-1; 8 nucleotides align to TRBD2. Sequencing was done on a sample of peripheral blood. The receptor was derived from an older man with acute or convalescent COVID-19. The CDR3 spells CASRGLVPYNEQFF. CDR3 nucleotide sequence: TGTGCCAGCAGGGGACTAGTTCCCTACAATGAGCAGTTCTTC.